This T cell receptor beta chain is from a study of T cells after yellow fever vaccination. Overall study findings and caveats: Most clones from primary vaccination were detected again post-booster (roughly 95% CD4, roughly 90% CD8).

CDR3 size: 13 residues. V dropped 4 bases and J dropped 1 base, with 10 bases sitting between them. From germline, CDR1 is SQVTM and CDR2 ANQGSEA. This clonotype was counted between two and nine times. Its target is not known. TCRdb re-derived calls from the 5' RACE reads in MiXCR, one entry per CDR3 protein. The sample has around 310,000 distinct CDR3 sequences; around 3.9% are singletons. This receptor was obtained from a man younger than 30 who received the YFV17D yellow fever vaccine. Sequenced material: PBMCs, taken on the day of the yellow fever booster vaccination. The chain employs TRBV29-1 and TRBJ2-5; perhaps D is TRBD1 or TRBD2 (6 bases each). In nucleotides, the CDR3 is TGCAGCGTTGCCCCGGGGGCCCAAGAGACCCAGTACTTC. Amino acids: CSVAPGAQETQYF.